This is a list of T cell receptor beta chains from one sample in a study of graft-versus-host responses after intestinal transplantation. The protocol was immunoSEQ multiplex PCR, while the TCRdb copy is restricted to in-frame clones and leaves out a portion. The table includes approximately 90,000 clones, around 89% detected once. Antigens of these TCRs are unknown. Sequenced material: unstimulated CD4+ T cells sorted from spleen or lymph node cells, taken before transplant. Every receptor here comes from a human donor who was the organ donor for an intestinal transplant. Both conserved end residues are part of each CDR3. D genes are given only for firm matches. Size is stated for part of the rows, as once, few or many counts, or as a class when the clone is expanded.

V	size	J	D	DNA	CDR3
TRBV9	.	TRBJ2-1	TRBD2	TGTGCCAGCAGCGTACAGGTAGCGGGACGGTACAATGAGCAGTTCTTC	CASSVQVAGRYNEQFF
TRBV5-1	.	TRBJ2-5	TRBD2	TGCGCCAGCAGCTTGGCGGGGACTAGCGGGAGGAGAGAGACCCAGTACTTC	CASSLAGTSGRRETQYF
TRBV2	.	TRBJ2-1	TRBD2	TGTGCCAGCAGTGTCCGGGGGGGCCTTCGGAATGAGCAGTTCTTC	CASSVRGGLRNEQFF
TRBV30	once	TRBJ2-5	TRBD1	TGTGCCCGAAGTAGGGACAGGAAAGAGACCCAGTACTTC	CARSRDRKETQYF
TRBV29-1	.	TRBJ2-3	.	TGCAGCGTTGAAGGCGAGGAGACCGTTAGCACAGATACGCAGTATTTT	CSVEGEETVSTDTQYF
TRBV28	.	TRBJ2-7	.	TGTGCCAGCAGCCACCGAGTGGGGCCAGCCTACGAGCAGTACTTC	CASSHRVGPAYEQYF
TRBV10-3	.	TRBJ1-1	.	TGTGCCGCCGCCCGGGGGGAGGACACTGAAGCTTTCTTT	CAAARGEDTEAFF
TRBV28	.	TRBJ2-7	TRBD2	TGTGCCAGCAGTCCCCGGACTAGCGGATACTACGAGCAGTACTTC	CASSPRTSGYYEQYF
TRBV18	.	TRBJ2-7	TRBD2	TGTAATAGCGGGAGAACCTACGAGCAGTACTTC	CNSGRTYEQYF
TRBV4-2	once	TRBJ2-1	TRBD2	TGTGCCAGCAGCCAAGATTCGGGACTAGGATACAATGAGCAGTTCTTC	CASSQDSGLGYNEQFF
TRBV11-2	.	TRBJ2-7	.	TGTGCCAGCAGCCCGCAACAGGCCAGCTCCTACGAGCAGTACTTC	CASSPQQASSYEQYF
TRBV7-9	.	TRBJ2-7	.	TGTGCCAGCAGCTTCGGTGATAGCCCACTGCCGCAGTACTTC	CASSFGDSPLPQYF
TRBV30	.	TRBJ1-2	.	TGTGCCTGGGTTGCATCCATCGAGAACTATGGCTACACCTTC	CAWVASIENYGYTF
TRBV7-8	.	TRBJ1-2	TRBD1	TGTGCCAGCAGCTTCCCGGACGGCAGGGGGTATGGCTACACCTTC	CASSFPDGRGYGYTF
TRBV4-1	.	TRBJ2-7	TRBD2	TGCGCCAGCAGCCCAGTGACTAGCGGGAGTATCCACGAGCAGTACTTC	CASSPVTSGSIHEQYF
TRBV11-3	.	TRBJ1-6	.	TGTGCCAGCAGCTCAGGGTGGTCCTCACCCCTCCACTTT	CASSSGWSSPLHF
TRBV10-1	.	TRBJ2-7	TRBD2	TGCGCCAGCAGGACTAGCGACGAGCAGTACTTC	CASRTSDEQYF
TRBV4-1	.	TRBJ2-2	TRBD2	TGCGCCAGCAGCCAAGTACCCTTGGTGGCGGGGGGGCTGGGGGAGCTGTTTTTT	CASSQVPLVAGGLGELFF
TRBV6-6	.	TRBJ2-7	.	TGTGCCAGCAGCCACCAAACGACAGCGGGCGGGGAGCAGTACTTC	CASSHQTTAGGEQYF
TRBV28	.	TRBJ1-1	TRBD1	TGTGCCAGCAGTTTACACGGGACAGGGGGCGCTGAAGCTTTCTTT	CASSLHGTGGAEAFF
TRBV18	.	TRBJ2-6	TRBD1	TGTGCCAGCTCACCTGACAGGGCTGGGGCCAACGTCCTGACTTTC	CASSPDRAGANVLTF
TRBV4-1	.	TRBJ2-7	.	TGCGCCAGCAGCCGGCTGCTCGAAACGAGGGAGCAGTACTTC	CASSRLLETREQYF
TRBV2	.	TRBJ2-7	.	TGTGCCAGCAGTGAACAGGGGTACGAGCAGTACTTC	CASSEQGYEQYF
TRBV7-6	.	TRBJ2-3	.	TGTGCCAGCAGCTTAAGCGCCCCCCCGGGTACGCAGTATTTT	CASSLSAPPGTQYF
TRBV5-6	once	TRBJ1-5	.	TGTGCCAGCGGCCATGGGGGGAACTTTAATCAGCCCCAGCATTTT	CASGHGGNFNQPQHF
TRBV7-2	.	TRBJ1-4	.	TGTGCCAGCAGCTTAGGAGGGTCTTGGACTGAAAAACTGTTTTTT	CASSLGGSWTEKLFF
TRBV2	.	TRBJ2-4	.	TGTGCCACCGGCCCGGGGAACATTCAGTACTTC	CATGPGNIQYF
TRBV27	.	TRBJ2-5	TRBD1	TGTGCCAGCAGGGACAGGGGGGTGCCAGAGACCCAGTACTTC	CASRDRGVPETQYF
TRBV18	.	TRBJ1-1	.	TGTGCCAGCTCACAAATCCCACAGGACACTGAAGCTTTCTTT	CASSQIPQDTEAFF
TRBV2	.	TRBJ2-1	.	TGTGCCAGCAGTCGGGACATAGGGGACAATGAGCAGTTCTTC	CASSRDIGDNEQFF
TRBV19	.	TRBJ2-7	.	TGTGCCAGTAGTATAGCCGGGGGATATTCCTACGAGCAGTACTTC	CASSIAGGYSYEQYF
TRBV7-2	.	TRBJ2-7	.	TGTGCCAGCAGCTTATTAAGGGGCTACGAGCAGTACTTC	CASSLLRGYEQYF
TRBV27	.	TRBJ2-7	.	TGTGCCAGCAGTCCTCCAAGACTGCGCGGATCCTCCTACGAGCAGTACTTC	CASSPPRLRGSSYEQYF